The present T cell receptor (beta chain) was sequenced within a study of T cells in Graves' hyperthyroidism and ophthalmopathy. Background on the study: Peripheral blood sampling occurred at initial diagnosis, before any treatment.

Study outcomes and limitations: Blood also showed most of the thyroid clonotypes that were expanded above 0.001.

The diagnostic basis comprised clinical symptoms, serum thyroxine and TRAb, thyroid ultrasound and orbital computed tomography. The PBMCs were taken from under 12 ml of fresh peripheral blood. RNA transcripts served as the template for amplifying TCR beta CDR3 regions. A first-round RT-PCR of the TCR CDR3 used the HTBI primer set. MiXCR was run by TCRdb on the multiplex PCR reads, yielding one entry per CDR3 protein. The table has approximately 610,000 distinct CDR3 sequences, about 15% seen once; the top ten hold around 4.5%. The CDR3 totals 14 residues. Germline V gives CDR1 KGHDR, CDR2 SFDVKD. This clonotype has at least ten counts. What it binds is not known.

V is TRBV24-1 and J is TRBJ1-5; D is possibly TRBD1 (6 bases). This clonotype was sampled from a woman between 40 and 50 years old with Graves' ophthalmopathy. Sequenced material: blood. The CDR3 reads CARGGSSKHQPQHF. CDR3 in DNA: TGTGCTAGGGGGGGGTCATCTAAACACCAGCCCCAGCATTTT.